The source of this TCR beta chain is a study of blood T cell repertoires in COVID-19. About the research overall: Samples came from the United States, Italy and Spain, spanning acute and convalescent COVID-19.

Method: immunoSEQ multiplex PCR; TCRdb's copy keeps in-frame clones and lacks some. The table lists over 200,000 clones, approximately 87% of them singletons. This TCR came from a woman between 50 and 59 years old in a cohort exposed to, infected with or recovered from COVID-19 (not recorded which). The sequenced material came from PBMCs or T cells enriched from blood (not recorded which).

CDR3 nucleotide sequence: TGTGCCAGCAGTTTAGGGAGCAGAGCTGGCTACACCTTC. It is translated as CASSLGSRAGYTF. This sequence joins TRBV12-3 or TRBV12-4 and TRBJ1-2; D gene unclear. V was trimmed by 1 base and J by 7 bases, leaving 10 bases between them. The CDR3 runs to 13 residues.